This T cell receptor beta chain was recorded in a study of shared clonotypes between healthy human individuals. The overall study: Three CD4 naive, three CD4 memory, two CD8 naive and one CD8 memory plate were used per donor.

Positively selected for CCR7, the CD45RO-negative cells used as naive CD8 cells excluded terminally differentiated effector memory CD45RA+ cells. CDR3 length equals 15 residues. Trimming took 5 bases from V and 0 from J, leaving 13 bases between them. CDR1 and CDR2 from the germline V gene are SEHNR and FQNEAQ (reference sequence). TCRdb keeps only in-frame clones here, not all; method: immunoSEQ multiplex PCR. This sample yields some 580,000 clones, of which 95% to 98% are seen a single time; 0.3% to 0.35% belongs to the top ten. The chain couples TRBV7-9 to TRBJ1-2; TRBD1 might be the D (5 bases). This clonotype was obtained from a man younger than 45 in good health. The sample was naive CD8+ T cells sorted from blood. The CDR3 loop is CASSHGTATNYGYTF. CDR3 in DNA: TGTGCCAGCAGCCACGGGACGGCCACTAACTATGGCTACACCTTC.